This T cell receptor beta chain comes out of a study of CD8 T cells in ankylosing spondylitis. TCRdb called the 5' RACE reads again in MiXCR, with one record for every CDR3 protein. This repertoire shows fewer than 250,000 distinct CDR3 sequences, approximately 10% found once; its top ten account for less than 25%. The germline V gene encodes CDR1 SGHAT and CDR2 FQNNGV. The length of the CDR3 is 15 residues. V was pared by 3 bases and J by 9 bases, with 18 bases between. V is TRBV11-2 and J is TRBJ2-1, with D tentatively TRBD2 (5 bases). Sequencing was done on a sample of blood, either unsorted or a sorted T cell fraction (not recorded which). This TCR was sampled from a male donor with ankylosing spondylitis or in good health (not recorded which). CDR3 residues: CASSFITSARGEQFF. The CDR3 region has the DNA TGTGCCAGCAGCTTTATTACTAGTGCCCGGGGTGAGCAGTTCTTC.